This T cell receptor (beta chain) was found in a study of T-cell memory formation after mild COVID-19. Study-wide background: Across donors, TCR clusters were largely donor specific. General study results and limits: Some SARS-CoV-2-responding clones were already detected in memory before infection. CD8+ contracting clones occupied EMRA, while CD4+ ones occupied mainly CM and EM.

The CDR3 is made up of 16 amino acids. V lost 0 bases and J lost 0, with 15 bases in between. Per germline, CDR1 GTSNPN and CDR2 SVGIG (reference sequence). Turning to this clonotype: Its antigen is currently unknown.

cDNA libraries for TCR alpha and TCR beta, carrying sample barcodes and UMIs, came from 5'RACE with constant-segment primers. TCRdb analysed the 5' RACE reads with MiXCR anew, one entry per CDR3 protein. The sample carries approximately 580,000 distinct CDR3 sequences, around 20% recorded once. V gene TRBV30 combines with J gene TRBJ2-7; the D gene is possibly TRBD1 (5 bases). The TCR comes from an adult woman who had mild COVID-19 (a few samples of this study predate the infection). Cell type and time point are not known. Source material: PBMCs or a T cell subset sorted from them (not recorded which). CDR3 in DNA: TGTGCCTGGAGTGTACCCCGACAGCCGCGCTCCTACGAGCAGTACTTC. Amino acids: CAWSVPRQPRSYEQYF.